Listed below are T cell receptor beta chains from one sample, sequenced in a study of T-cell reconstitution after alpha-beta-depleted transplantation in children. MiXCR was run by TCRdb on the PCR reads, yielding one entry per CDR3 protein. The sample shows a few hundred thousand distinct CDR3 sequences, around 9.1% of them seen only once. Sequenced here: PBMCs, sampled before TCRalphabeta/CD19-depleted stem cell transplant. These receptors were collected from a boy under three years old with acute myeloid leukemia, due to receive a stem cell transplant. CDR3s include the opening cysteine and the closing phenylalanine or tryptophan. D genes are given only for firm matches. Clone size is stated in some rows and not others, as once, few, many or a class when expanded.

size: many
D: TRBD1
J: TRBJ2-2
V: TRBV6-1
DNA: TGTGCCAGCACCCCGGACAGGGGGCACACCGGGGAGCTGTTTTTT
CDR3: CASTPDRGHTGELFF

size: many
D: TRBD2
J: TRBJ2-5
V: TRBV7-3
DNA: TGTGCCAGCAGCTTACCCCGTCCCGGGACTAGCGGGACGTACCAAGAGACCCAGTACTTC
CDR3: CASSLPRPGTSGTYQETQYF

size: many
D: -
J: TRBJ1-2
V: TRBV12-3/TRBV12-4
DNA: TGTGCCAGCAGTCCCTCCCGGGTGGGGGGGGATAACTATGGCTACACCTTC
CDR3: CASSPSRVGGDNYGYTF

size: few
D: -
J: TRBJ2-7
V: TRBV7-2
DNA: TGTGCCAGCACCGAATATCAGGGGAGCTCCTACGAGCAGTACTTC
CDR3: CASTEYQGSSYEQYF

size: many
D: TRBD1
J: TRBJ2-5
V: TRBV3-1
DNA: TGTGCCAGCAGCCAAGGGGCAGGGGGCTGGGAGACCCAGTACTTC
CDR3: CASSQGAGGWETQYF

size: many
D: -
J: TRBJ1-2
V: TRBV6-2/TRBV6-3
DNA: TGTGCCAGCAGTACGCTTTATGCGGGATATGGCTACACCTTC
CDR3: CASSTLYAGYGYTF

size: few
D: -
J: TRBJ1-2
V: TRBV14
DNA: TGTGCCAGCAGCCAAGATGGTGAATATGGCTACACCTTC
CDR3: CASSQDGEYGYTF

size: many
D: TRBD1
J: TRBJ1-5
V: TRBV28
DNA: TGTGCCAGCAGTCGTAGACAGGGAAGTCAGCCCCAGCATTTT
CDR3: CASSRRQGSQPQHF

size: many
D: -
J: TRBJ2-7
V: TRBV5-1
DNA: TGCGCCAGCAGCTTGGGGTGGACGGCTACCTACGAGCAGTACTTC
CDR3: CASSLGWTATYEQYF

size: few
D: -
J: TRBJ1-2
V: TRBV11-2
DNA: TGTGCCAGCAGCTTAGGGCAGGGGCATGGCTACACCTTC
CDR3: CASSLGQGHGYTF

size: few
D: -
J: TRBJ1-1
V: TRBV30
DNA: TGTGCCTGGACCCTGAGGTGGAACACTGAAGCTTTCTTT
CDR3: CAWTLRWNTEAFF

size: many
D: -
J: TRBJ1-1
V: TRBV6-6
DNA: TGTGCCAGCAGCCCTTCTATGAACACTGAAGCTTTCTTT
CDR3: CASSPSMNTEAFF

size: many
D: TRBD2
J: TRBJ2-3
V: TRBV7-9
DNA: TGTGCCAGCAGTTTACCGGGAGGGTCGAAGCAGTATTTT
CDR3: CASSLPGGSKQYF

size: many
D: TRBD2
J: TRBJ2-1
V: TRBV20-1
DNA: TGCAGTGCTACGGGTAGCGGGAGGGCCTCCTACAATGAGCAGTTCTTC
CDR3: CSATGSGRASYNEQFF

size: -
D: -
J: TRBJ1-1
V: TRBV19
DNA: TGTGCCAGTAGAACCAGGGGAGGGGACACTGAAGCTTTCTTT
CDR3: CASRTRGGDTEAFF

size: many
D: TRBD2
J: TRBJ2-3
V: TRBV20-1
DNA: TGCAGTGCCCTAGCGGGGGCAGATACGCAGTATTTT
CDR3: CSALAGADTQYF

size: many
D: -
J: TRBJ1-1
V: TRBV28
DNA: TGTGCCAGCAGTCCTCCGACAGTTATGAACACTGAAGCTTTCTTT
CDR3: CASSPPTVMNTEAFF

size: many
D: TRBD2
J: TRBJ2-1
V: TRBV27
DNA: TGTGCCAGCAGTTTACTAGCGGGAGCAGGCAATGAGCAGTTCTTC
CDR3: CASSLLAGAGNEQFF

size: many
D: -
J: TRBJ2-3
V: TRBV7-9
DNA: TGTGCCAGCAGCTCAGATACGCAGTATTTT
CDR3: CASSSDTQYF

size: many
D: -
J: TRBJ2-3
V: TRBV11-2
DNA: TGTGCCAGCAGCTTAGGTGACGTTCCAGATACGCAGTATTTT
CDR3: CASSLGDVPDTQYF

size: many
D: TRBD2
J: TRBJ2-1
V: TRBV7-3
DNA: TGTGCCAGCAGCTTCATATGGAAACCTAGCGGGGGAATCTACAATGAGCAGTTCTTC
CDR3: CASSFIWKPSGGIYNEQFF

size: many
D: -
J: TRBJ1-5
V: TRBV7-9
DNA: TGTGCCAGCAGCTCAGCGGGGGCTATTAATCAGCCCCAGCATTTT
CDR3: CASSSAGAINQPQHF

size: many
D: -
J: TRBJ1-4
V: TRBV10-3
DNA: TGTGCCATCGGTCAGGGGAAGGGTGAAAAACTGTTTTTT
CDR3: CAIGQGKGEKLFF

size: few
D: -
J: TRBJ2-7
V: TRBV21-1
DNA: TGTGCCAGCACCCAATGGGGACTAGCGGATTACGAGCAGTACTTC
CDR3: CASTQWGLADYEQYF

size: -
D: -
J: TRBJ1-4
V: TRBV19
DNA: TGTGCCAGTAGTATTCAGGGGCCCAATGAAAAACTGTTTTTT
CDR3: CASSIQGPNEKLFF

size: many
D: TRBD1
J: TRBJ2-5
V: TRBV6-5
DNA: TGTGCCAGCAGTTACTCGAACCTACAGGGGGTGCAAGAGACCCAGTACTTC
CDR3: CASSYSNLQGVQETQYF

size: many
D: TRBD1
J: TRBJ1-5
V: TRBV12-3/TRBV12-4
DNA: TGTGCCAGCAGTTTCCGGGAGACAGGGAATCAGCCCCAGCATTTT
CDR3: CASSFRETGNQPQHF

size: many
D: -
J: TRBJ1-1
V: TRBV29-1
DNA: TGCAGCGGTTTTGACAGCGGCGAAGCTTTCTTT
CDR3: CSGFDSGEAFF

size: many
D: TRBD2
J: TRBJ2-3
V: TRBV7-9
DNA: TGTGCCAGCAGCTTGACGGGAGGGCCCCGAGATACGCAGTATTTT
CDR3: CASSLTGGPRDTQYF

size: many
D: TRBD1
J: TRBJ2-3
V: TRBV7-2
DNA: TGTGCCAGCAGCATACCCGGGACAGGGCAGTATTTT
CDR3: CASSIPGTGQYF

size: many
D: -
J: TRBJ1-5
V: TRBV6-5
DNA: TGTGCCAGCAGTTACTCGGGAACTCCGCGGGAGCCCCAGCATTTT
CDR3: CASSYSGTPREPQHF

size: many
D: TRBD1
J: TRBJ2-7
V: TRBV29-1
DNA: TGCAGCGTTGCGGGACAGGTCTCCTACGAGCAGTACTTC
CDR3: CSVAGQVSYEQYF

size: many
D: -
J: TRBJ2-3
V: TRBV21-1
DNA: TGTGCCAGCAGCAAAAAACTGACCGTTAGCACAGATACGCAGTATTTT
CDR3: CASSKKLTVSTDTQYF

size: -
D: -
J: TRBJ1-4
V: TRBV12-3/TRBV12-4
DNA: TGTGCCAGCAGATCGACAGGTGCTGCAACTAATGAAAAACTGTTTTTT
CDR3: CASRSTGAATNEKLFF

size: -
D: TRBD1
J: TRBJ1-1
V: TRBV29-1
DNA: TGCAGCGTATCCGCCGTGACAGGGGGGAACACTGAAGCTTTCTTT
CDR3: CSVSAVTGGNTEAFF

size: -
D: TRBD1
J: TRBJ1-1
V: TRBV27
DNA: TGTGCCAGCCGGGACAGGGGAGTCACTGAAGCTTTCTTT
CDR3: CASRDRGVTEAFF

size: many
D: TRBD1
J: TRBJ2-7
V: TRBV4-2
DNA: TGTGCCAGCAGCCAAGATCCCCCGGGACAGGGGTACGAGCAGTACTTC
CDR3: CASSQDPPGQGYEQYF

size: many
D: -
J: TRBJ2-1
V: TRBV28
DNA: TGTGCTAGCACCCATTCCTACAATGAGCAGTTCTTC
CDR3: CASTHSYNEQFF

size: many
D: -
J: TRBJ2-3
V: TRBV7-2
DNA: TGTGCCAGCAGCCCTGGGCTTGGAGATACGCAGTATTTT
CDR3: CASSPGLGDTQYF

size: many
D: -
J: TRBJ1-2
V: TRBV20-1
DNA: TGCAGTGCTAGAGCCGACCCGGGGAAAGGCTACACCTTC
CDR3: CSARADPGKGYTF

size: -
D: TRBD1
J: TRBJ1-6
V: TRBV27
DNA: TGTGCCAGCAGTGCTAGGGACAGGTTTGATTCACCCCTCCACTTT
CDR3: CASSARDRFDSPLHF

size: many
D: -
J: TRBJ2-5
V: TRBV29-1
DNA: TGCAGCGTTGAAGTCCGGGCCCTAGGGGGAGAGACCCAGTACTTC
CDR3: CSVEVRALGGETQYF

size: many
D: TRBD1
J: TRBJ1-2
V: TRBV5-1
DNA: TGCGCCAGCAGCTCGGACAGGGGGCTTGGCTACACCTTC
CDR3: CASSSDRGLGYTF

size: many
D: -
J: TRBJ2-7
V: TRBV12-3/TRBV12-4
DNA: TGTGCCAGCAGTTGGCAGGGGAAGAACGAGCAGTACTTC
CDR3: CASSWQGKNEQYF

size: -
D: -
J: TRBJ2-5
V: TRBV11-2
DNA: TGTGCCAGCAGTCCGACCGGACCCCAGAAGACCCAGTACTTC
CDR3: CASSPTGPQKTQYF

size: many
D: -
J: TRBJ2-7
V: TRBV7-2
DNA: TGTGCCAGCAGCACACCCCTGGACAGACGCGAGCAGTACTTC
CDR3: CASSTPLDRREQYF

size: once
D: -
J: TRBJ2-2
V: TRBV4-3
DNA: TGCGCCAGCAGCCAAGGATGGACCATCACCGGGGAGCTGTTTTTT
CDR3: CASSQGWTITGELFF

size: many
D: -
J: TRBJ1-5
V: TRBV12-3/TRBV12-4
DNA: TGTGCCAGCAGTCCATATTTCAATCAGCCCCAGCATTTT
CDR3: CASSPYFNQPQHF

size: many
D: TRBD2
J: TRBJ2-2
V: TRBV5-6
DNA: TGTGCCAGCAGCCTCCGGACTAGCGGCGGCACCGGGGAGCTGTTTTTT
CDR3: CASSLRTSGGTGELFF

size: few
D: TRBD1
J: TRBJ2-1
V: TRBV10-3
DNA: TGTGCCATAGGGACAGGGGGCAATGAGCAGTTCTTC
CDR3: CAIGTGGNEQFF

size: many
D: -
J: TRBJ2-1
V: TRBV6-5
DNA: TGTGCCAGCAGTTACAGGGGCCAGCAGTTCTTC
CDR3: CASSYRGQQFF

size: -
D: TRBD1
J: TRBJ1-1
V: TRBV7-9
DNA: TGTGCCAGCAGCTTATCTCTAGGGACAGGGGGTGGAACTGAAGCTTTCTTT
CDR3: CASSLSLGTGGGTEAFF

size: many
D: -
J: TRBJ1-1
V: TRBV7-3
DNA: TGTGCCAGCAGCCCTCAGGGGAGGGGAATGAACACTGAAGCTTTCTTT
CDR3: CASSPQGRGMNTEAFF

size: many
D: TRBD2
J: TRBJ2-1
V: TRBV20-1
DNA: TGCAGTGCTAGAAAACTAATCCGGCTAGCGGGGAACAATGAGCAGTTCTTC
CDR3: CSARKLIRLAGNNEQFF

size: -
D: TRBD2
J: TRBJ2-1
V: TRBV5-4
DNA: TGTGCCAGCAGCTTGCTGGGCGGGAGGGCCAGAGAGCAGTTCTTC
CDR3: CASSLLGGRAREQFF

size: -
D: -
J: TRBJ1-2
V: TRBV7-9
DNA: TGTGCCAGCAGCTCCTATGGTTATGGCTACACCTTC
CDR3: CASSSYGYGYTF

size: many
D: -
J: TRBJ1-1
V: TRBV12-3/TRBV12-4
DNA: TGTGCCAGCAGTTTACCAAGCCGAAACACTGAAGCTTTCTTT
CDR3: CASSLPSRNTEAFF

size: many
D: -
J: TRBJ2-5
V: TRBV7-2
DNA: TGTGCCAGCAGCCTCCTAATCACTCTGTACCAAGAGACCCAGTACTTC
CDR3: CASSLLITLYQETQYF

size: few
D: TRBD1
J: TRBJ1-1
V: TRBV13
DNA: TGTGCCAGCAGCCTCAGGGGGATGAACACTGAAGCTTTCTTT
CDR3: CASSLRGMNTEAFF

size: -
D: -
J: TRBJ2-1
V: TRBV10-3
DNA: TGTGCCATCAGTGAAGGCGGGAATGAGCAGTTCTTC
CDR3: CAISEGGNEQFF